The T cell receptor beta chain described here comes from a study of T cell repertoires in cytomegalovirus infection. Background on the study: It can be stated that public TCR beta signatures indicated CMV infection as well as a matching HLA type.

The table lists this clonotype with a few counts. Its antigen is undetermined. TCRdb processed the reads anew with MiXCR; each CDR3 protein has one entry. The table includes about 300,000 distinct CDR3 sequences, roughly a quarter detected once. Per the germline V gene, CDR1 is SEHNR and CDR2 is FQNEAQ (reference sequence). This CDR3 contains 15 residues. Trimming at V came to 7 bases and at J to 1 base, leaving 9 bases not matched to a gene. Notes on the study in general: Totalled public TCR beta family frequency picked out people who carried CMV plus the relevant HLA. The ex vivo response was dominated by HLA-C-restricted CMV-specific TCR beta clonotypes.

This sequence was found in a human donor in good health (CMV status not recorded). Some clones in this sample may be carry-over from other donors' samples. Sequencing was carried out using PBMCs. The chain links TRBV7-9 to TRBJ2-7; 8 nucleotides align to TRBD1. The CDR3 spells CASISSTGGSYEQYF. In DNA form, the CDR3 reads TGTGCCAGCATCAGCTCCACAGGGGGATCCTACGAGCAGTACTTC. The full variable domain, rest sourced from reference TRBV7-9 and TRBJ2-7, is DTGVSQNPRHKITKRGQNVTFRCDPISEHNRLYWYRQTLGQGPEFLTYFQNEAQLEKSRLLSDRFSAERPKGSFSTLEIQRTEQGDSAMYLCASISSTGGSYEQYFGPGTRLTVT.